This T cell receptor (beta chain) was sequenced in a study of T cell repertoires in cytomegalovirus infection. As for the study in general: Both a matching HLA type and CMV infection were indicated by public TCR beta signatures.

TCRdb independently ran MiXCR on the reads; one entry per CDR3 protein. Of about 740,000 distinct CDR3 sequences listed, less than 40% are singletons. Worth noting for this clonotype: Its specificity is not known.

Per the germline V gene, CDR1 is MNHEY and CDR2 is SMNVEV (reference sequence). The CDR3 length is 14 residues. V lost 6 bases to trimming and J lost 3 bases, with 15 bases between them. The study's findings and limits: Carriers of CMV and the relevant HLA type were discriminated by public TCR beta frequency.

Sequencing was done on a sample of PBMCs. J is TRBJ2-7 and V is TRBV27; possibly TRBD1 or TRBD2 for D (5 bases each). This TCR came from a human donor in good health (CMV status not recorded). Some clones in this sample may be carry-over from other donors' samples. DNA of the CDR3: TGTGCCAGCAGCCTCACAGAGGGGAACTACGAGCAGTACTTC. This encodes CASSLTEGNYEQYF.